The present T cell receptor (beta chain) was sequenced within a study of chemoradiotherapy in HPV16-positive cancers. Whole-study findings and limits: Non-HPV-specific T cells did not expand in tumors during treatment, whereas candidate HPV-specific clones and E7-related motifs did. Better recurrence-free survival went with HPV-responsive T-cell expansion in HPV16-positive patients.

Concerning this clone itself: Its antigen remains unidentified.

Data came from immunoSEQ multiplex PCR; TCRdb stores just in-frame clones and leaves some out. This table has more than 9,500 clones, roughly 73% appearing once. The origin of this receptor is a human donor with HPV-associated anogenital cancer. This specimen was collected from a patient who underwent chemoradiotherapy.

In nucleotides, the CDR3 is TGTGCCAGCAGCTTCACAGGGACTGGGGCCAACGTCCTGACTTTC. Translating it yields CASSFTGTGANVLTF. The rearrangement links TRBV7-3 to TRBJ2-6; TRBD1 might be the D (6 bases). The germline gives CDR1 SGHTA, CDR2 FQGTGA. CDR3 length equals 15 residues. V was cut by 3 bases and J by 2 bases, with 8 bases left in between.